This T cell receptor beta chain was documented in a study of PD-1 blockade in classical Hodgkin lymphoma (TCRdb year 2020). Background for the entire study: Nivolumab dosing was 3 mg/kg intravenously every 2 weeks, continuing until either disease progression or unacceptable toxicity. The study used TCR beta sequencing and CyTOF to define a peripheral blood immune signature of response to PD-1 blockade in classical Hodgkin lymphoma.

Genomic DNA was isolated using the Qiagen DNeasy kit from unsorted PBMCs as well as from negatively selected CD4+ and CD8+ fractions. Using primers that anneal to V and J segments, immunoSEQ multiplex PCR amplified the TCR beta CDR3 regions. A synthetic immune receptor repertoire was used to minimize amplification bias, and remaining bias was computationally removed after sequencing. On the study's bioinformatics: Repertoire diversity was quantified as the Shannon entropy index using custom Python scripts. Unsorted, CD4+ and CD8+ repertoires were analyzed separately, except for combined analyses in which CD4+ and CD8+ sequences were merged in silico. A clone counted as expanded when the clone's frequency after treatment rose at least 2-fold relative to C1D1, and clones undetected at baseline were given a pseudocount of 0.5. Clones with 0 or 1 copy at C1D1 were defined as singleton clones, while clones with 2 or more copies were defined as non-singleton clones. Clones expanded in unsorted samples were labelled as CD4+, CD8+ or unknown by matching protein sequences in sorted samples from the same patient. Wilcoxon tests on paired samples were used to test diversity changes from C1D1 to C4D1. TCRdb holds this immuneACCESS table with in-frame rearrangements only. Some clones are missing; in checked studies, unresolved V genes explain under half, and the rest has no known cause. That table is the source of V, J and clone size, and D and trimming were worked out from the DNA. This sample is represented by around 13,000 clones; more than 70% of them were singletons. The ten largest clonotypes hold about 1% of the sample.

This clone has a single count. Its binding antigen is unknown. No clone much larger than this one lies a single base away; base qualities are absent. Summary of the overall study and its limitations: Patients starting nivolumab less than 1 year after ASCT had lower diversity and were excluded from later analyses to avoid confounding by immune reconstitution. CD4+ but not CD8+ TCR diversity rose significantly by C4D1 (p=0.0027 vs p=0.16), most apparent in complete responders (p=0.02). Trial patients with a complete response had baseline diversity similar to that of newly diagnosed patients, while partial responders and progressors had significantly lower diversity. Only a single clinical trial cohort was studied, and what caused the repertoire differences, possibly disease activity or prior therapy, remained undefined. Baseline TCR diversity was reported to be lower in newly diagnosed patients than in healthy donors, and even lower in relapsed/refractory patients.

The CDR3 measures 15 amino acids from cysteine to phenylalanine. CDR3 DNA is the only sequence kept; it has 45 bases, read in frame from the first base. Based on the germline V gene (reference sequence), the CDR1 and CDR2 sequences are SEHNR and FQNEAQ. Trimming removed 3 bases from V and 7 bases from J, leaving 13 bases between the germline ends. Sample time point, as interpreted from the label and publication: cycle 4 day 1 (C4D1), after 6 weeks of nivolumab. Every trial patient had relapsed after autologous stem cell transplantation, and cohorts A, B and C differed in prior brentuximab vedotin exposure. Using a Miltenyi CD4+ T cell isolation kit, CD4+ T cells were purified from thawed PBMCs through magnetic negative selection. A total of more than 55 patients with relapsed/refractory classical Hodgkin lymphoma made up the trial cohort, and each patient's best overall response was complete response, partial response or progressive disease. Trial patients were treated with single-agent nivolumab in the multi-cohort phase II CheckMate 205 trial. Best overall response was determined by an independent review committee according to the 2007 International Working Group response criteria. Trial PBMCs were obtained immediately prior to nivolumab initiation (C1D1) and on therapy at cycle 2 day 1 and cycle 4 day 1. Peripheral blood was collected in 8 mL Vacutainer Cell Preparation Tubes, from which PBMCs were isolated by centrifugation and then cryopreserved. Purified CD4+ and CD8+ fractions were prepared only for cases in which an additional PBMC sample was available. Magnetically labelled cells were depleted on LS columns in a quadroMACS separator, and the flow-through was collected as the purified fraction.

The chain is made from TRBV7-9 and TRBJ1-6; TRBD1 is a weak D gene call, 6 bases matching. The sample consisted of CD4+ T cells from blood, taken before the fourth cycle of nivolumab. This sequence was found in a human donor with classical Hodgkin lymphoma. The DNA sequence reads TGTGCCAGCAGCTTCGAGACAGGAGGAAATTCACCCCTCCACTTT. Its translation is CASSFETGGNSPLHF.